Shown below are 6 T cell receptor beta chains from a single sample sequenced in a study of blood T cell repertoires in COVID-19. Produced via immunoSEQ multiplex PCR; TCRdb's table is partial and in-frame only. The sample includes about 140,000 clones, 75% to 85% seen only once; the top ten take 3.5% to 5%. Sequencing was done on a sample of peripheral blood. These TCRs come from a woman aged 80 or over with acute or convalescent COVID-19.

The V and J genes are TRBV18 and TRBJ1-2; no clear D. This CDR3 region has 14 residues. Deletions cut 1 base from V and 1 base from J, with 7 bases between. Per the germline V gene, CDR1 is KGHSH and CDR2 is LQKENI. In DNA, the CDR3 is TGTGCCAGCTCACCACAGTACAGTAACTATGGCTACACCTTC. This gives the protein CASSPQYSNYGYTF.

This clone was seen only once. The chain carries TRBV27 and TRBJ1-5, with 7 bases fitting TRBD1. The germline V gene encodes CDR1 MNHEY and CDR2 SMNVEV (reference sequence). The CDR3 is 15 amino acids. Trimming removed 5 bases from V and 5 bases from J; junction bases left unmatched: 9. The DNA for the CDR3 is TGTGCCAGCAGTGACAGACAGGGTATTGATCAGCCCCAGCATTTT. Amino acid sequence: CASSDRQGIDQPQHF.

CDR3 sequence (DNA): TGCGCCAGCAGCCAAGATCGCGGAGATACGCAGTATTTT. Translation: CASSQDRGDTQYF. This chain uses TRBV4-1 with TRBJ2-3; no reliable D call. The CDR3 has 13 amino acids. The V end was cut by 0 bases, the J end by 5 bases, with 6 bases between. The germline CDR1 and CDR2 sequences are MGHRA and YSYEKL.

The genes are TRBV19 and TRBJ1-1; TRBD1 matches 9 bases. The CDR3 is 14 amino acids. CDR1 is LNHDA and CDR2 is SQIVND in the germline V gene (reference sequence). With 5 bases clipped from V and 4 bases from J, the junction kept 5 bases outside the gene matches. Here the CDR3 DNA reads TGTGCCAGTAGTGCACAGGGGGCGATCACTGAAGCTTTCTTT. It is translated as CASSAQGAITEAFF.

The J gene is TRBJ2-3, the V gene TRBV5-8; no clear D. V was shortened by 0 bases and J by 1 base, with 12 bases between the two germline ends. Per germline, CDR1 SGHTS and CDR2 YDEGEE. This CDR3 comprises 16 residues. CDR3 in amino acids: CASSLALSLRTDTQYF. In DNA, the CDR3 is TGTGCCAGCAGCTTGGCCCTTTCTCTCCGCACAGATACGCAGTATTTT.

This sequence joins TRBV4-2 and TRBJ2-7; TRBD2 aligns across 11 bases. This CDR3 comprises 17 residues. With 2 bases clipped from V and 6 bases from J, the junction kept 12 bases outside the gene matches. In germline, CDR1 is LGHNA, CDR2 YNFKEQ. In nucleotides, the CDR3 is TGTGCCAGCAGCCAAACCACTAGCGGGAGTGTGAGAGGCGAGCAGTACTTC. This sequence encodes CASSQTTSGSVRGEQYF.